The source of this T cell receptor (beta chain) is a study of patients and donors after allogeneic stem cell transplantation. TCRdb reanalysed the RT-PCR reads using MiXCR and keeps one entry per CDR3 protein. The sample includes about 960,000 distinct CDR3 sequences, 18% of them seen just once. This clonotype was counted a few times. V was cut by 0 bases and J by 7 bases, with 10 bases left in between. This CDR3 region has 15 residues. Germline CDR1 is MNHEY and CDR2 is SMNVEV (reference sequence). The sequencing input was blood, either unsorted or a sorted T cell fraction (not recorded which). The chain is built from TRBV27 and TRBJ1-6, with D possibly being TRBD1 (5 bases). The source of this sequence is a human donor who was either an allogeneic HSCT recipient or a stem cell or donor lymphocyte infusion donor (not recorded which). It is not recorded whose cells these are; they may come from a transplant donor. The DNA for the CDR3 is TGTGCCAGCAGTTTATCCATAGGGGCCAATTCACCCCTCCACTTT. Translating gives CASSLSIGANSPLHF.